This section outlines one T cell receptor beta chain sequence together with its context. What it binds is not known. The data were taken from a study of monozygotic twins with inflammatory bowel disease. Study results and caveats: Fewer shared clonotypes with others were found in IBD patients than in healthy twins, especially with disease activity. By inverse Simpson index, TCRbeta diversity was lower in IBD patients than in healthy co-twins.

Added by template switching were UMIs that each held a 6-nucleotide sample barcode. TCRdb reworked the 5' RACE reads into one entry per CDR3 protein, no DNA. Its clone listing holds some 150,000 distinct CDR3 sequences. Germline V CDR1 and CDR2: SNHLY, FYNNEI. The CDR3 is 12 residues long. This chain joins TRBV2 and TRBJ2-1; TCRdb gives TRBD2 as the D gene, but with no DNA this cannot be confirmed. Sequences were obtained from blood. This receptor was taken from a human donor with ulcerative colitis or Crohn's disease, or a healthy co-twin of an affected twin (not recorded which). The CDR3 loop is CASRWEYNEQFF.